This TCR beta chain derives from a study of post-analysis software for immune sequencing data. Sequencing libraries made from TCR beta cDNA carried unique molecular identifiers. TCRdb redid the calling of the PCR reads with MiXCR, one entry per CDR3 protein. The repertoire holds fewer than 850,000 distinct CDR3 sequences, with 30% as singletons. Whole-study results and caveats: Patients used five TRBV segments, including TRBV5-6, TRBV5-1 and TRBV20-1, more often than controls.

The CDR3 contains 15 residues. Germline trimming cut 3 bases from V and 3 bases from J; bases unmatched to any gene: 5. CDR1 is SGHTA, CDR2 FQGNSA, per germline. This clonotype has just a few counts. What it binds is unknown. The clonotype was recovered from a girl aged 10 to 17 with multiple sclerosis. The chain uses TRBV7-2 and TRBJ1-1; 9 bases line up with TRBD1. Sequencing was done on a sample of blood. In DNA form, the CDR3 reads TGTGCCAGCAGCTTCCCAGGACAGGGGTACACTGAAGCTTTCTTT. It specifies CASSFPGQGYTEAFF.